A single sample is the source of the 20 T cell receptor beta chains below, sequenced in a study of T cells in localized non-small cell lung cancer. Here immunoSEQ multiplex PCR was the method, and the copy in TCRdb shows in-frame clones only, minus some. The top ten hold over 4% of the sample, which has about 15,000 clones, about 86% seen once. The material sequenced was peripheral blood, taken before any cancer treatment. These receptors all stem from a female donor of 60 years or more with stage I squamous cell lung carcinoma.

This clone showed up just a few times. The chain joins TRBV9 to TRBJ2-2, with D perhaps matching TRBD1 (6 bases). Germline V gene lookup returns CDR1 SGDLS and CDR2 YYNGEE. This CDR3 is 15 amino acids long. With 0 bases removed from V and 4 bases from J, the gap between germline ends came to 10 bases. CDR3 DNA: TGTGCCAGCAGCGTAGAAGGGGGAAGCACCGGGGAGCTGTTTTTT. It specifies CASSVEGGSTGELFF.

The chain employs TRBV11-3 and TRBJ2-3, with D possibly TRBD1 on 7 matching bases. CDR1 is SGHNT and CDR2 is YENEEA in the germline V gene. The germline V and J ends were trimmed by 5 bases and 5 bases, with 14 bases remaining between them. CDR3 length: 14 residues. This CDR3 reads CASSAGGTVDTQYF. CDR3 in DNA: TGTGCCAGCAGCGCAGGGGGGACAGTAGATACGCAGTATTTT.

The DNA of the CDR3 is TGTGCCAGCAGCCAAGTGGGGTACAATGAGCAGTTCTTC. Amino acids: CASSQVGYNEQFF. The chain has TRBV14 and TRBJ2-1; D remains unclear. V shed 1 base and J shed 4 bases, with 5 bases lying between them. CDR3 length: 13 amino acids. Germline lookup yields CDR1 SGHDN and CDR2 FVKESK.

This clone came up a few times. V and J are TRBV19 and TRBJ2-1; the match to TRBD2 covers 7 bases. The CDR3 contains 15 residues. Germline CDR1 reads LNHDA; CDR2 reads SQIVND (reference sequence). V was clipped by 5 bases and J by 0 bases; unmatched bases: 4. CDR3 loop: CASSASGNSYNEQFF. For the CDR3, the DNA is TGTGCCAGTAGTGCTAGCGGAAACTCCTACAATGAGCAGTTCTTC.

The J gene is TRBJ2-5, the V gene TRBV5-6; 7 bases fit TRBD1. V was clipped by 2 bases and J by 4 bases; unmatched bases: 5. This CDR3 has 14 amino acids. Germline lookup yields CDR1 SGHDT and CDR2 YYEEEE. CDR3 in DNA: TGTGCCAGCAGCTTTCTACAGGGGAGAGAGACCCAGTACTTC. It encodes CASSFLQGRETQYF.

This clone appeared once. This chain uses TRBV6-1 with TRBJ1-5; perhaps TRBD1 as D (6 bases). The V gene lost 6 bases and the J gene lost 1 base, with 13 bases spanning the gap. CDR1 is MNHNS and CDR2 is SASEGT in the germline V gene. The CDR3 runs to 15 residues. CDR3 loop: CASREQGFSNQPQHF. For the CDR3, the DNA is TGTGCCAGCAGGGAACAGGGTTTCAGCAATCAGCCCCAGCATTTT.

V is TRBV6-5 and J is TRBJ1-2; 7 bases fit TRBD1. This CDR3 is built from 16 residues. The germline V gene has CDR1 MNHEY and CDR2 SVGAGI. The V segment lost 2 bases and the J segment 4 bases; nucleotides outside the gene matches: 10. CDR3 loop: CASSYVRTGGGYGYTF. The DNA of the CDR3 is TGTGCCAGCAGTTACGTAAGGACAGGAGGAGGCTATGGCTACACCTTC.

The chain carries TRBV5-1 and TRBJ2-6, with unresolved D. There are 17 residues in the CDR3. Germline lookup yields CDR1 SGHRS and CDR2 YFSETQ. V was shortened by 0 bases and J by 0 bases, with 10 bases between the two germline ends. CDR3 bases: TGCGCCAGCAGCTTGGTTCCCCATGGCTCTGGGGCCAACGTCCTGACTTTC. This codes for CASSLVPHGSGANVLTF.

The CDR3 region is CASSWTGNYGYTF. The CDR3 bases are TGTGCCAGCAGTTGGACGGGTAACTATGGCTACACCTTC. The genes are TRBV27 and TRBJ1-2; no definite D call. The ends were cut back, 4 bases at V and 1 base at J, with 7 bases in the middle. Germline V gene data show CDR1 as MNHEY and CDR2 as SMNVEV (reference sequence). The length of the CDR3 is 13 residues.

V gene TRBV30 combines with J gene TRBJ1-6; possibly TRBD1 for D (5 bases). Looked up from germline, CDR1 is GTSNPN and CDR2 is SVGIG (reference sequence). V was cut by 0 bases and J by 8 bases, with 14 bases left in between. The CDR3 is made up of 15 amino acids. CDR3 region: CAWSVGTRQYSPLHF. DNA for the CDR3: TGTGCCTGGAGTGTAGGGACCAGACAGTATTCACCCCTCCACTTT.

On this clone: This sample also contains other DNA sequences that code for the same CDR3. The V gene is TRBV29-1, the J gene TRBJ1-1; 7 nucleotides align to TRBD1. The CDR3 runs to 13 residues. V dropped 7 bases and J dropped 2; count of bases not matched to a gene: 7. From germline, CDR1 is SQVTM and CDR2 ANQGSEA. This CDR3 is CSANDRANTEAFF. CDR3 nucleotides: TGCAGCGCCAACGACAGGGCTAACACTGAAGCTTTCTTT.

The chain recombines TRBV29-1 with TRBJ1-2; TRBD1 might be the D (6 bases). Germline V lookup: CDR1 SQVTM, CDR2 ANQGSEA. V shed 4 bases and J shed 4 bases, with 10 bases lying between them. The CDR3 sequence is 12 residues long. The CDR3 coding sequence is TGCAGCGTTGTGGGGGCGAGCTATGGCTACACCTTC. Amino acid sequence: CSVVGASYGYTF.

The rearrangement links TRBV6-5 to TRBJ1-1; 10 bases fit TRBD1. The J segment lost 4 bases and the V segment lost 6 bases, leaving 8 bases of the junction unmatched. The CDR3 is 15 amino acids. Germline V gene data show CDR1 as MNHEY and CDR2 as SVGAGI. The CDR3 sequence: CASRADRGQATEAFF. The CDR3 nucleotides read TGTGCCAGCAGAGCTGACAGGGGGCAGGCCACTGAAGCTTTCTTT.

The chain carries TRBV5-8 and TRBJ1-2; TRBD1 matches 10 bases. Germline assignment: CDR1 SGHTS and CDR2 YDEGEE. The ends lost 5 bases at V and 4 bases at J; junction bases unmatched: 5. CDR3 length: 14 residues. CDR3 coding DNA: TGTGCCAGCAGTCGGGGACAGGGGACCTATGGCTACACCTTC. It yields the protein CASSRGQGTYGYTF. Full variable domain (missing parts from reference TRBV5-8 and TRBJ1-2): EAGVTQSPTHLIKTRGQQATLRCSPISGHTSVYWYQQALGLGLQFLLWYDEGEERNRGNFPPRFSGRQFPNYSSELNVNALELEDSALYLCASSRGQGTYGYTFGSGTRLTVV.

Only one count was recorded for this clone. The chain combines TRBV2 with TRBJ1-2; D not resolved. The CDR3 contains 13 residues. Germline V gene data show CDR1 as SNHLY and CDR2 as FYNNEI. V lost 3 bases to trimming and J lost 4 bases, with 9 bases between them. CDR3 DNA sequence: TGTGCCAGCAGTGATACAGAGATCTATGGCTACACCTTC. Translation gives CASSDTEIYGYTF.

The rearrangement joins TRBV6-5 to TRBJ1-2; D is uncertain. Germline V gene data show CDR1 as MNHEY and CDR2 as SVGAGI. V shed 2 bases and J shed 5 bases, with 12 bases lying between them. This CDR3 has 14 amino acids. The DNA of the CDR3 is TGTGCCAGCAGTTACGGGTCGGACCTTTATGGCTACACCTTC. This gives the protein CASSYGSDLYGYTF.

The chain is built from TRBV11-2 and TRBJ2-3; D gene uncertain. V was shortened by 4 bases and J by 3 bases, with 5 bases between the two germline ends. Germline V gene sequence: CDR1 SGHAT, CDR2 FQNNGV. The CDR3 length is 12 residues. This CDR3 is CASSYNTDTQYF. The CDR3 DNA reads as TGTGCCAGCAGCTACAATACAGATACGCAGTATTTT.

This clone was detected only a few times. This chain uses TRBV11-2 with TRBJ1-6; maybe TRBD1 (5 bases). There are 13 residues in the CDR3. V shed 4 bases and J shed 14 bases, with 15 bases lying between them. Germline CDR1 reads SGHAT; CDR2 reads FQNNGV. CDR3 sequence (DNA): TGTGCCAGCAGCTCCCTGGACCAGGGTACCCTCCACTTT. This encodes CASSSLDQGTLHF.

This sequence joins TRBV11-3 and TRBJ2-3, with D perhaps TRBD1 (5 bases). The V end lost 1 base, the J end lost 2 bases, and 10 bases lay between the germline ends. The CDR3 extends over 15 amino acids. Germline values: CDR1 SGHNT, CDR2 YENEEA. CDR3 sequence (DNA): TGTGCCAGCAGCTTAGGGGTCAGGGACACAGATACGCAGTATTTT. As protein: CASSLGVRDTDTQYF.

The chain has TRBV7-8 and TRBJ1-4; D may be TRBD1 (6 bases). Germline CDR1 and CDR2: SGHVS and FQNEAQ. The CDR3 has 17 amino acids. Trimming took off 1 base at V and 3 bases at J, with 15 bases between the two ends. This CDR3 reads CASSLVPRTAPNEKLFF. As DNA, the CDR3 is TGTGCCAGCAGCTTAGTCCCCCGGACAGCACCTAATGAAAAACTGTTTTTT. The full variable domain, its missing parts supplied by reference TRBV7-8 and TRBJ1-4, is GAGVSQSPRYKVAKRGQDVALRCDPISGHVSLFWYQQALGQGPEFLTYFQNEAQLDKSGLPSDRFFAERPEGSVSTLKIQRTQQEDSAVYLCASSLVPRTAPNEKLFFGSGTQLSVL.